This T cell receptor (beta chain) emerged from a study of T cell repertoires in cytomegalovirus infection. The ends lost 0 bases at V and 2 bases at J; junction bases unmatched: 9. The length of the CDR3 is 17 residues. In germline, CDR1 is MNHEY, CDR2 SVGAGI. Each CDR3 protein is one row after TCRdb ran MiXCR on the reads. The sample lists about 740,000 distinct CDR3 sequences, roughly 35% occurring once. This chain connects TRBV6-5 to TRBJ2-5; TRBD1 matches at 7 bases. The sequence was obtained from a human donor in good health (CMV status not recorded). Some clones in this sample may be carry-over from other donors' samples. The sample consisted of PBMCs. Here the CDR3 DNA reads TGTGCCAGCAGTTACTCGCGGCCCCGGACAGGACAAGAGACCCAGTACTTC. Encoded protein: CASSYSRPRTGQETQYF.